This TCR beta chain was sequenced for a study of PD-L1 blockade in urothelial cancer. Overall study context: Reported median T cell count for blood samples was roughly 140,000.

CDR3 length equals 15 residues. CDR1 is LNHDA, CDR2 SQIVND, per germline (reference sequence). V lost 3 bases and J 4 bases, leaving 13 bases between the germline ends. Some clones are missing from TCRdb's copy, which holds only in-frame ones; the method was immunoSEQ multiplex PCR. The data show around 100,000 clones, approximately 85% seen once. Anywhere from 1 to 8 samples came from each patient, spanning pretreatment and on-treatment. This receptor was obtained from a man aged 45-65 years with urothelial cancer. The chain is built from TRBV19 and TRBJ1-5, with D tentatively TRBD1 (5 bases). The input for sequencing was PBMCs, taken around atezolizumab (anti-PD-L1) treatment. The CDR3 is CASSILAGGNQPQHF. CDR3 nucleotide sequence: TGTGCCAGTAGTATCCTTGCGGGGGGTAATCAGCCCCAGCATTTT.